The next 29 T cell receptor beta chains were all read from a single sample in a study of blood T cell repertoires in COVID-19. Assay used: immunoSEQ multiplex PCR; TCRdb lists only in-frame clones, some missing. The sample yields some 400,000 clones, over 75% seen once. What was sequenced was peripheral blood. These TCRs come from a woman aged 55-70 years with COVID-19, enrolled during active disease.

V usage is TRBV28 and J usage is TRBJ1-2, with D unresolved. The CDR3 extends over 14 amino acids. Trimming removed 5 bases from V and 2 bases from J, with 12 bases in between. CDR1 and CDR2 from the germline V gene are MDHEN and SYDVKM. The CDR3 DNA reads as TGTGCCAGCAGTGCCCCCCCACAGAACTATGGCTACACCTTC. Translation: CASSAPPQNYGYTF.

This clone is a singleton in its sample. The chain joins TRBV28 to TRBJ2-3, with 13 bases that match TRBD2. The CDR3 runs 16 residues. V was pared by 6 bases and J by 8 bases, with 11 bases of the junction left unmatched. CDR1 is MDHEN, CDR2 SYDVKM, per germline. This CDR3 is CASSQGLAGALSTQYF. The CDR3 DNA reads TGTGCCAGCAGCCAAGGACTAGCGGGGGCCCTAAGTACGCAGTATTTT.

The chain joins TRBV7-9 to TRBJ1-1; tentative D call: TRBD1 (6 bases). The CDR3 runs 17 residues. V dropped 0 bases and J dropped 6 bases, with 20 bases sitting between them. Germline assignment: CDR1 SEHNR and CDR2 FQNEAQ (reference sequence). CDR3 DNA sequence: TGTGCCAGCAGCTTAGCGCACAGCGGGGGCCAAGGTTCTGAAGCTTTCTTT. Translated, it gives CASSLAHSGGQGSEAFF.

The CDR3 DNA reads TGCAGCGTTAGCAAGGGGAACTATGGCTACACCTTC. Its translation is CSVSKGNYGYTF. The rearrangement links TRBV29-1 to TRBJ1-2, with a tentative D call TRBD1 (5 bases). The V end was cut by 5 bases, the J end by 2 bases, with 9 bases between. The CDR3 extends over 12 amino acids. In germline, CDR1 is SQVTM, CDR2 ANQGSEA.

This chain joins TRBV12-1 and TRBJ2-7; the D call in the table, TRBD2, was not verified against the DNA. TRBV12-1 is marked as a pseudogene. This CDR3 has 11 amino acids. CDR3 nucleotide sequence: TGTGCCAGCAGCTTTCGGGGGGAGCAGTACTTC. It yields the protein CASSFRGEQYF.

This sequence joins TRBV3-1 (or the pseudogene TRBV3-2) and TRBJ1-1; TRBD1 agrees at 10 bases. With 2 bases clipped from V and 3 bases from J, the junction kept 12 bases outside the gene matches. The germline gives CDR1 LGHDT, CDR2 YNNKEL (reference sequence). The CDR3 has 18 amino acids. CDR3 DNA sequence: TGTGCCAGCAGCCAACCCTATTCTTCCGGGACAGGGGACACTGAAGCTTTCTTT. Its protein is CASSQPYSSGTGDTEAFF.

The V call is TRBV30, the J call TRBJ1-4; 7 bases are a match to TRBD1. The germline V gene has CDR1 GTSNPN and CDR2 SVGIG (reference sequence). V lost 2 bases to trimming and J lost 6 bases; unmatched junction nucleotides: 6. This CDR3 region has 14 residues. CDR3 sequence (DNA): TGTGCCTGGAGTCTTACAGGGGTTTATGAAAAACTGTTTTTT. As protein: CAWSLTGVYEKLFF.

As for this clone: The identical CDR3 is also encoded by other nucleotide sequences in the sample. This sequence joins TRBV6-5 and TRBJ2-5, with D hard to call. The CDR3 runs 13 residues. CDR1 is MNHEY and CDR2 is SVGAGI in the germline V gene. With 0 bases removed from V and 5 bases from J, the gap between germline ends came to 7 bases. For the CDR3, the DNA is TGTGCCAGCAGTTACTCCATCCGGGAGACCCAGTACTTC. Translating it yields CASSYSIRETQYF.

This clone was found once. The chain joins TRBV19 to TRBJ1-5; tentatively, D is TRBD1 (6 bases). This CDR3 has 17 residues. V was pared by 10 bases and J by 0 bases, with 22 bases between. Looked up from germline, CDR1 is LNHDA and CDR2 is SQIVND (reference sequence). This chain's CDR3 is CATQPQVGGGSNQPQHF. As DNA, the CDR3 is TGTGCCACCCAACCCCAGGTAGGGGGGGGTAGCAATCAGCCCCAGCATTTT.

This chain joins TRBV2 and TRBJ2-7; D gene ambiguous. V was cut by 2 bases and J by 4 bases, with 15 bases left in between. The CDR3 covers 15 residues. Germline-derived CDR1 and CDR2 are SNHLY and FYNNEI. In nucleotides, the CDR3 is TGTGCCAGCAGTGAAATGTTAGCCCTAGTATACGAGCAGTACTTC. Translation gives CASSEMLALVYEQYF.

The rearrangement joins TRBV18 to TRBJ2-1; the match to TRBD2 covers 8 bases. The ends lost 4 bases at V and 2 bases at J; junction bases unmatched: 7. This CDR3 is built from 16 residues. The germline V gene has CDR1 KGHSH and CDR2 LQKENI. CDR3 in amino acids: CASSLRKRGTYNEQFF. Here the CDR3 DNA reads TGTGCCAGCTCACTCAGAAAGCGGGGGACCTACAATGAGCAGTTCTTC.

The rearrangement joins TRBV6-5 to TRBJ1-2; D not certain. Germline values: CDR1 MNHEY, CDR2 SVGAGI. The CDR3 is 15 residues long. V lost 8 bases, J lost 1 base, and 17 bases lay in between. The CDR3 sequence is CASLLGGDYNYGYTF. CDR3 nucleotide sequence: TGTGCCAGCCTCCTGGGAGGAGATTATAACTATGGCTACACCTTC.

The CDR3 loop reads CASSLETGTGGTGYTF. CDR3 sequence (DNA): TGTGCCAGCAGCCTCGAAACCGGGACAGGGGGAACTGGCTACACCTTC. The V and J genes are TRBV3-1 (or the pseudogene TRBV3-2) and TRBJ1-2; 11 nucleotides align to TRBD1. CDR3 length: 16 amino acids. The germline CDR1 and CDR2 sequences are LGHDT and YNNKEL (reference sequence). V dropped 4 bases and J dropped 7; count of bases not matched to a gene: 11.

As DNA, the CDR3 is TGTGCCAGCAGCTTTCGGGGGAGCGGGGAGCTGTTTTTT. Translation: CASSFRGSGELFF. This chain links TRBV7-3 with TRBJ2-2; maybe TRBD2 (6 bases). The germline V gene encodes CDR1 SGHTA and CDR2 FQGTGA. Trimming shortened V by 3 bases and J by 7 bases, and 9 bases separated the two germline ends. The CDR3 has 13 amino acids.

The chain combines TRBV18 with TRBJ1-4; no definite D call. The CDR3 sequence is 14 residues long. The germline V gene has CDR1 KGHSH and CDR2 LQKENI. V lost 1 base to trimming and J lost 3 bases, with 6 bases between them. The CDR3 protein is CASSPRQANEKLFF. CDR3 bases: TGTGCCAGCTCACCACGGCAGGCTAATGAAAAACTGTTTTTT.

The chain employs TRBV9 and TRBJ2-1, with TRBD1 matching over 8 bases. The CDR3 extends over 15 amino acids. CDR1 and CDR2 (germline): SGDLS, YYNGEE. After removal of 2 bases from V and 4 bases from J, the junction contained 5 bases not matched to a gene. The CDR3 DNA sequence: TGTGCCAGCAGCGTTTCGGGACAGGCATACAATGAGCAGTTCTTC. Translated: CASSVSGQAYNEQFF.

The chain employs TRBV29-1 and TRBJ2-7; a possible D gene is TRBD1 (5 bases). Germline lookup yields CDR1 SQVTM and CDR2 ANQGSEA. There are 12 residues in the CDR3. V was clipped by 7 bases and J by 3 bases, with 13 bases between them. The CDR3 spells CSAATGNYEQYF. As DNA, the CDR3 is TGCAGCGCCGCCACAGGAAACTACGAGCAGTACTTC.

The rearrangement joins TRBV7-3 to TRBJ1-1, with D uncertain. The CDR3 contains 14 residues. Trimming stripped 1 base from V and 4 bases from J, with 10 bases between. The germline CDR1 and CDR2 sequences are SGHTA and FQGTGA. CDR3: CASSLIRESTEAFF. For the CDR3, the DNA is TGTGCCAGCAGCTTAATTAGGGAGAGCACTGAAGCTTTCTTT.

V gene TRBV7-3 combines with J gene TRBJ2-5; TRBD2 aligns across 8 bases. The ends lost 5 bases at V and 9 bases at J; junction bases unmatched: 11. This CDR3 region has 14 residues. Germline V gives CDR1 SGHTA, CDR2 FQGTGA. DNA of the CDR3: TGTGCCAGCAGCCCCGGACTAGCCAGCCAGGCCCAGTACTTC. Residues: CASSPGLASQAQYF.

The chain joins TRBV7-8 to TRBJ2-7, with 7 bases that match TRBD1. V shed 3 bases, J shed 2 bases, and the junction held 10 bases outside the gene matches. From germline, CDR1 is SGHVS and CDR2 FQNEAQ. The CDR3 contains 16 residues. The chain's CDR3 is CASSLNIGQAAYEQYF. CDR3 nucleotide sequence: TGTGCCAGCAGCTTGAATATAGGACAGGCGGCCTACGAGCAGTACTTC.

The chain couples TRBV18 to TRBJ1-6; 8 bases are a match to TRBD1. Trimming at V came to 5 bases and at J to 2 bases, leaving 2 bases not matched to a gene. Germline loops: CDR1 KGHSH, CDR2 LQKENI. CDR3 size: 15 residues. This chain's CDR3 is CASSTQGAYNSPLHF. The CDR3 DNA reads TGTGCCAGCTCAACACAGGGGGCCTATAATTCACCCCTCCACTTT. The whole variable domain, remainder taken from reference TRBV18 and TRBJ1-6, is NAGVMQNPRHLVRRRGQEARLRCSPMKGHSHVYWYRQLPEEGLKFMVYLQKENIIDESGMPKERFSAEFPKEGPSILRIQQVVRGDSAAYFCASSTQGAYNSPLHFGNGTRLTVT.

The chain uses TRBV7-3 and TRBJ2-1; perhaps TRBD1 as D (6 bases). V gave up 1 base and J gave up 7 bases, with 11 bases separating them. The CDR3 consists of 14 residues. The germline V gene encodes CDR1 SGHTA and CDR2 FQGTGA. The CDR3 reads CASSLRQVPNEQFF. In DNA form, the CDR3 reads TGTGCCAGCAGCTTAAGACAGGTTCCTAATGAGCAGTTCTTC.

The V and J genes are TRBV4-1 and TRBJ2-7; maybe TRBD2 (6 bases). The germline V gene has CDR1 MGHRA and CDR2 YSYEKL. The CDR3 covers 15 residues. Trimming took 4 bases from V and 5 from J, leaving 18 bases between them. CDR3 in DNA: TGCGCCAGCAGCCCTGGGACTTATTTACACGACGAGCAGTACTTC. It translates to CASSPGTYLHDEQYF.

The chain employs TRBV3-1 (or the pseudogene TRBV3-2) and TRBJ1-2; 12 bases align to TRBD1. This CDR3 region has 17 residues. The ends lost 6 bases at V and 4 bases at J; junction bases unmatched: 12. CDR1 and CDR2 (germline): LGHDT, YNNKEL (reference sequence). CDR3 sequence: CASSPTGTGGERYGYTF. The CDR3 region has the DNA TGTGCCAGCAGTCCCACCGGGACAGGGGGCGAGCGCTATGGCTACACCTTC.

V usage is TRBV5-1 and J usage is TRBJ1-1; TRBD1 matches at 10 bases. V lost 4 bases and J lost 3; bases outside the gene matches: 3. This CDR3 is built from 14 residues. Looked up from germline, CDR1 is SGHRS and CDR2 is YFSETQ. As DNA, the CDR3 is TGCGCCAGCAGCGGACAGGGGGGAGACACTGAAGCTTTCTTT. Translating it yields CASSGQGGDTEAFF.

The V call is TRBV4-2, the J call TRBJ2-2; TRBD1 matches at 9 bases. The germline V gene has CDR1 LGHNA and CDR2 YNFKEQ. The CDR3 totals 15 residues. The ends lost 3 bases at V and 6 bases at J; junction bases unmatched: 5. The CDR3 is CASSHTGQGPGELFF. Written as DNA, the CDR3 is TGTGCCAGCAGCCACACGGGACAGGGCCCCGGGGAGCTGTTTTTT.

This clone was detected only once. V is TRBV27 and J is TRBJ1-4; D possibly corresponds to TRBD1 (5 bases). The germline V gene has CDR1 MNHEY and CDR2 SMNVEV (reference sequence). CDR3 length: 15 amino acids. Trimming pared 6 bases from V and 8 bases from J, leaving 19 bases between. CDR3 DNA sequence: TGTGCCAGCAGAGACCAGGGACTGAGAGGGGAAAAACTGTTTTTT. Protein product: CASRDQGLRGEKLFF.

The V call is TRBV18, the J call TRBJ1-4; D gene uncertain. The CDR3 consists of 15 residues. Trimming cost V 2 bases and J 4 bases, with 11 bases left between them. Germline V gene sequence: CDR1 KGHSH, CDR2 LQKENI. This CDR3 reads CASSPTAGGNEKLFF. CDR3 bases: TGTGCCAGCTCACCAACGGCGGGCGGTAATGAAAAACTGTTTTTT.

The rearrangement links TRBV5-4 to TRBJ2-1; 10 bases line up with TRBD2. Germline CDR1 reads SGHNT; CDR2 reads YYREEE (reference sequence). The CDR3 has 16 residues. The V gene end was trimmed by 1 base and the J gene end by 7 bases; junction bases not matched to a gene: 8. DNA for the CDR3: TGTGCCAGCAGCTTGAGCGGGGGGGGTCTTTCGAATGAGCAGTTCTTC. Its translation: CASSLSGGGLSNEQFF.